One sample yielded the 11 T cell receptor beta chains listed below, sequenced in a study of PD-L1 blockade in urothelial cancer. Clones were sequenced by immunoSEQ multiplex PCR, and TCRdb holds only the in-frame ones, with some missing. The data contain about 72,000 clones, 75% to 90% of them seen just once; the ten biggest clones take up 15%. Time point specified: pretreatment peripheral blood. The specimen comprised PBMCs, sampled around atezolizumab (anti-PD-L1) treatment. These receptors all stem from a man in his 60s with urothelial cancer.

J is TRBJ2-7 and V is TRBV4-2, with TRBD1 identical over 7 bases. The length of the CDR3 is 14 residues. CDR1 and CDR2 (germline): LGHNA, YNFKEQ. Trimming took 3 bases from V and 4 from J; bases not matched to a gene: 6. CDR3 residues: CASSHQSGGYEQYF. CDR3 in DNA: TGTGCCAGCAGCCATCAGTCAGGGGGTTACGAGCAGTACTTC.

In nucleotides, the CDR3 is TGTGCCAGCAGACTAGCGGGGGTCGATGAGCAGTTCTTC. Its translation: CASRLAGVDEQFF. The chain uses TRBV7-9 and TRBJ2-1, with 11 bases lining up with TRBD2. This CDR3 contains 13 residues. Germline loops: CDR1 SEHNR, CDR2 FQNEAQ (reference sequence). Germline trimming cut 6 bases from V and 8 bases from J; bases unmatched to any gene: 3.

This chain's CDR3 is CASIRTGAYTEAFF. The CDR3 DNA sequence: TGTGCCAGCATTCGGACAGGGGCGTACACTGAAGCTTTCTTT. This chain joins TRBV27 and TRBJ1-1; 9 bases map to TRBD1. The CDR3 is 14 amino acids. Germline CDR1 and CDR2: MNHEY and SMNVEV (reference sequence). Losses at the gene ends were 7 bases for V and 3 bases for J; bases not matched to a gene: 6.

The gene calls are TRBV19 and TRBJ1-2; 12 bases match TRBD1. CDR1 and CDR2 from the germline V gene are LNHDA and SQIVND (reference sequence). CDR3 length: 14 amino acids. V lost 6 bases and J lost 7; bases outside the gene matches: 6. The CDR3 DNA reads TGTGCCAGTAGGCCGGGACAGGGGGCTGGTGGCTACACCTTC. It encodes CASRPGQGAGGYTF. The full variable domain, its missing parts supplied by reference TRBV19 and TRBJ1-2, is DGGITQSPKYLFRKEGQNVTLSCEQNLNHDAMYWYRQDPGQGLRLIYYSQIVNDFQKGDIAEGYSVSREKKESFPLTVTSAQKNPTAFYLCASRPGQGAGGYTFGSGTRLTVV.

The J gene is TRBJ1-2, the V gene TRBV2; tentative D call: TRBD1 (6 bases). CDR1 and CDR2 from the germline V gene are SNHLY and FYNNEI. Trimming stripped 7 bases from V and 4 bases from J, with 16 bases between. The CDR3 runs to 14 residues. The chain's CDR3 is CASKTTQGFYGYTF. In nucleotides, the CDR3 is TGTGCCAGCAAGACTACACAGGGTTTCTATGGCTACACCTTC.

In DNA form, the CDR3 reads TGTGCCAGCAGCGAACAGGTGGACAAACTGTTTTTT. It specifies CASSEQVDKLFF. This chain connects TRBV7-2 to TRBJ1-4, with D possibly TRBD1 on 5 matching bases. The CDR3 totals 12 residues. Trimming shortened V by 5 bases and J by 11 bases, and 12 bases separated the two germline ends. Germline lookup yields CDR1 SGHTA and CDR2 FQGNSA.

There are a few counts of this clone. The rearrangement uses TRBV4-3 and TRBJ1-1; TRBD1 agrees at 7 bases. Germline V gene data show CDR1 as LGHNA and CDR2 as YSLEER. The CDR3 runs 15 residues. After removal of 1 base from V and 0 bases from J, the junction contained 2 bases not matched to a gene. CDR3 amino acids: CASSQGQGLNTEAFF. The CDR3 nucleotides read TGCGCCAGCAGCCAAGGACAGGGACTGAACACTGAAGCTTTCTTT.

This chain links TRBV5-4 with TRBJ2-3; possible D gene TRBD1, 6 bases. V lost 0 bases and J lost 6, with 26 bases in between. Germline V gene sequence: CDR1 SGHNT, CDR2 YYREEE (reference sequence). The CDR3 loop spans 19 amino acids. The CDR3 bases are TGTGCCAGCAGCTTGGGACCCGGGGCGACGAACAGGCAGGGGGATACGCAGTATTTT. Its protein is CASSLGPGATNRQGDTQYF.

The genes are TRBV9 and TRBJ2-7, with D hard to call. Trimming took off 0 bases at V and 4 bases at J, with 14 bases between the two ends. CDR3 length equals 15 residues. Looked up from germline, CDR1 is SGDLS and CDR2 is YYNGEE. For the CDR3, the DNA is TGTGCCAGCAGCGTAGGTCGTGCGGCAATGTACGAGCAGTACTTC. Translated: CASSVGRAAMYEQYF.

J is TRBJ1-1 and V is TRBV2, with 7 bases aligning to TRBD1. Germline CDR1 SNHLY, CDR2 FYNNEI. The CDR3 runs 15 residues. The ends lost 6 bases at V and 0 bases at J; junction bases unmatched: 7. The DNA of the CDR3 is TGTGCCAGCAGGGAATGGGACAGCATGAACACTGAAGCTTTCTTT. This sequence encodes CASREWDSMNTEAFF.

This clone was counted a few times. CDR3 bases: TGTGCCAGCAGCCCTACAGGGAACAATCAGCCCCAGCATTTT. It yields the protein CASSPTGNNQPQHF. This chain connects TRBV7-9 to TRBJ1-5, with TRBD1 as a possible D gene (6 bases). The ends were cut back, 5 bases at V and 3 bases at J, with 11 bases in the middle. Germline CDR1 SEHNR, CDR2 FQNEAQ (reference sequence). The CDR3 extends over 14 amino acids. Full variable domain (remainder filled in from reference TRBV7-9 and TRBJ1-5): DTGVSQNPRHKITKRGQNVTFRCDPISEHNRLYWYRQTLGQGPEFLTYFQNEAQLEKSRLLSDRFSAERPKGSFSTLEIQRTEQGDSAMYLCASSPTGNNQPQHFGDGTRLSIL.